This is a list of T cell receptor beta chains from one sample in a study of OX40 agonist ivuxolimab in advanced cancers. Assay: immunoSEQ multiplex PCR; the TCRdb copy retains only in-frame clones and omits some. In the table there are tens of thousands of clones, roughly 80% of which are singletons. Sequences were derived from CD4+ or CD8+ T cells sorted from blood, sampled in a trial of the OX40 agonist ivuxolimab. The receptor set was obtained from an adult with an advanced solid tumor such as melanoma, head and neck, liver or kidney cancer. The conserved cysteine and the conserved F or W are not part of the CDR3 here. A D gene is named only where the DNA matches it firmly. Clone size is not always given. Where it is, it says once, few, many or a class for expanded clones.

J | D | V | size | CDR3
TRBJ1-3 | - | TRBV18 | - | ASSPGPNTIY
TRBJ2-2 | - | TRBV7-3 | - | ASTSRLAWGVSAGELF
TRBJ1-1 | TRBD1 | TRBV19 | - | ASSIGTGGRRGEAF
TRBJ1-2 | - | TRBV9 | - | ASSVTVFQGGYT
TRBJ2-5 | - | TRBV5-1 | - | ASSLGFSGFQETQY
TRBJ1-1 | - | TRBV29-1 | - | SVALARDTEAF
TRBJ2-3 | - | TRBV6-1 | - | ASTRSWAQGDTQY
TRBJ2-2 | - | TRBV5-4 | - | ASSSTAGTGELF
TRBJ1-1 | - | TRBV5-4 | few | ASSLAGRENTEAF
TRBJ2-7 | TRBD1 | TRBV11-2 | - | ASSAIRRSGTGAYEQY
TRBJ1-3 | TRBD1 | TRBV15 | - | ATSRDRDRGSGNTIY
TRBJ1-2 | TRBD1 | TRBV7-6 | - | ASSGWDRGYT
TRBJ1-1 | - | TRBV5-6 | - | ASSLVRGAPPEAF
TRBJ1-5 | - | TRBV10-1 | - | ASTPRGELSNQPQH
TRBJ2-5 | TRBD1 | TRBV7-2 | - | ASSLGSVGQGEETQY
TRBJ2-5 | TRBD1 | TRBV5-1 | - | ASSSGTGRFVETQY
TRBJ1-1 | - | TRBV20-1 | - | SAKVNTEAF
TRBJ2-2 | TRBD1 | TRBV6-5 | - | ASNRGRGGELF
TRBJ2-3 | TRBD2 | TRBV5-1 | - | ASSRTSGGRTDTQY
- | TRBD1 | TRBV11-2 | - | ASSPNPTGGEQY
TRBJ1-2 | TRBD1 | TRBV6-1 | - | ASTGQGAEDYGYT
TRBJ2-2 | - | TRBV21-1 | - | ASQMQGADHANTGELF
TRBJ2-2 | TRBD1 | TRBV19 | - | ASSTQGGNTGELF
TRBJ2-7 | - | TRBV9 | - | ASSVGGTAAYEQY
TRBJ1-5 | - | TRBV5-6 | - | ASSLMGGSSNQPQH
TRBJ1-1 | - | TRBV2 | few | ASSGRGRMNTEAF
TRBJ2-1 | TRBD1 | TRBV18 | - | ASSPLQGDNEQF
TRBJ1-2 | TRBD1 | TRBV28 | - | ASSLVGTGAFGYT
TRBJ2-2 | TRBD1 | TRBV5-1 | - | ASSSQGAYTFVGELF
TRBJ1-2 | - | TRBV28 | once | ASRQGINGYT
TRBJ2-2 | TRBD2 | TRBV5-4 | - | ASSTQGLAGTGELF
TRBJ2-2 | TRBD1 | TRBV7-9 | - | ASSSRQGVGTGELF
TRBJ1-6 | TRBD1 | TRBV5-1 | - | ASSFAGLRQGSYNSPLH
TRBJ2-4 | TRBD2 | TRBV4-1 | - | ASSQEGGRVDIQY
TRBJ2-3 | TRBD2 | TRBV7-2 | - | ASSLARLAGADTQY
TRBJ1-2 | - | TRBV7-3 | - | ASSLTAGDGTNGYT
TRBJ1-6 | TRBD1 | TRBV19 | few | ASRGTDYSPLH